This TCR beta chain was recovered during a study of OX40 agonist ivuxolimab in advanced cancers. Findings of the study overall: Researchers report that CD8+ T cells had, on average, more expanded clones than CD4+.

Using immunoSEQ multiplex PCR, the repertoire was profiled, and TCRdb retains in-frame clones only, with some absent. The table has over 30,000 clones, 84% seen once; the top ten hold about 2%. Comment on this clone: As yet, its antigen is unknown.

Germline V lookup: CDR1 SGHRS, CDR2 YFSETQ. V lost 0 bases to trimming and J lost 1 base, with 7 bases between them. The CDR3 is made up of 14 amino acids. Sequences were derived from CD4+ or CD8+ T cells sorted from blood, sampled in a trial of the OX40 agonist ivuxolimab. The clonotype originates from an adult with an advanced solid tumor such as melanoma, head and neck, liver or kidney cancer. V gene TRBV5-1 combines with J gene TRBJ1-1, with TRBD1 as a possible D gene (5 bases). For the CDR3, the DNA is TGCGCCAGCAGCTTGGGACAGAAGAACACTGAAGCTTTCTTT. It encodes CASSLGQKNTEAFF. The full variable domain, its missing parts supplied by reference TRBV5-1 and TRBJ1-1, is KAGVTQTPRYLIKTRGQQVTLSCSPISGHRSVSWYQQTPGQGLQFLFEYFSETQRNKGNFPGRFSGRQFSNSRSEMNVSTLELGDSALYLCASSLGQKNTEAFFGQGTRLTVV.